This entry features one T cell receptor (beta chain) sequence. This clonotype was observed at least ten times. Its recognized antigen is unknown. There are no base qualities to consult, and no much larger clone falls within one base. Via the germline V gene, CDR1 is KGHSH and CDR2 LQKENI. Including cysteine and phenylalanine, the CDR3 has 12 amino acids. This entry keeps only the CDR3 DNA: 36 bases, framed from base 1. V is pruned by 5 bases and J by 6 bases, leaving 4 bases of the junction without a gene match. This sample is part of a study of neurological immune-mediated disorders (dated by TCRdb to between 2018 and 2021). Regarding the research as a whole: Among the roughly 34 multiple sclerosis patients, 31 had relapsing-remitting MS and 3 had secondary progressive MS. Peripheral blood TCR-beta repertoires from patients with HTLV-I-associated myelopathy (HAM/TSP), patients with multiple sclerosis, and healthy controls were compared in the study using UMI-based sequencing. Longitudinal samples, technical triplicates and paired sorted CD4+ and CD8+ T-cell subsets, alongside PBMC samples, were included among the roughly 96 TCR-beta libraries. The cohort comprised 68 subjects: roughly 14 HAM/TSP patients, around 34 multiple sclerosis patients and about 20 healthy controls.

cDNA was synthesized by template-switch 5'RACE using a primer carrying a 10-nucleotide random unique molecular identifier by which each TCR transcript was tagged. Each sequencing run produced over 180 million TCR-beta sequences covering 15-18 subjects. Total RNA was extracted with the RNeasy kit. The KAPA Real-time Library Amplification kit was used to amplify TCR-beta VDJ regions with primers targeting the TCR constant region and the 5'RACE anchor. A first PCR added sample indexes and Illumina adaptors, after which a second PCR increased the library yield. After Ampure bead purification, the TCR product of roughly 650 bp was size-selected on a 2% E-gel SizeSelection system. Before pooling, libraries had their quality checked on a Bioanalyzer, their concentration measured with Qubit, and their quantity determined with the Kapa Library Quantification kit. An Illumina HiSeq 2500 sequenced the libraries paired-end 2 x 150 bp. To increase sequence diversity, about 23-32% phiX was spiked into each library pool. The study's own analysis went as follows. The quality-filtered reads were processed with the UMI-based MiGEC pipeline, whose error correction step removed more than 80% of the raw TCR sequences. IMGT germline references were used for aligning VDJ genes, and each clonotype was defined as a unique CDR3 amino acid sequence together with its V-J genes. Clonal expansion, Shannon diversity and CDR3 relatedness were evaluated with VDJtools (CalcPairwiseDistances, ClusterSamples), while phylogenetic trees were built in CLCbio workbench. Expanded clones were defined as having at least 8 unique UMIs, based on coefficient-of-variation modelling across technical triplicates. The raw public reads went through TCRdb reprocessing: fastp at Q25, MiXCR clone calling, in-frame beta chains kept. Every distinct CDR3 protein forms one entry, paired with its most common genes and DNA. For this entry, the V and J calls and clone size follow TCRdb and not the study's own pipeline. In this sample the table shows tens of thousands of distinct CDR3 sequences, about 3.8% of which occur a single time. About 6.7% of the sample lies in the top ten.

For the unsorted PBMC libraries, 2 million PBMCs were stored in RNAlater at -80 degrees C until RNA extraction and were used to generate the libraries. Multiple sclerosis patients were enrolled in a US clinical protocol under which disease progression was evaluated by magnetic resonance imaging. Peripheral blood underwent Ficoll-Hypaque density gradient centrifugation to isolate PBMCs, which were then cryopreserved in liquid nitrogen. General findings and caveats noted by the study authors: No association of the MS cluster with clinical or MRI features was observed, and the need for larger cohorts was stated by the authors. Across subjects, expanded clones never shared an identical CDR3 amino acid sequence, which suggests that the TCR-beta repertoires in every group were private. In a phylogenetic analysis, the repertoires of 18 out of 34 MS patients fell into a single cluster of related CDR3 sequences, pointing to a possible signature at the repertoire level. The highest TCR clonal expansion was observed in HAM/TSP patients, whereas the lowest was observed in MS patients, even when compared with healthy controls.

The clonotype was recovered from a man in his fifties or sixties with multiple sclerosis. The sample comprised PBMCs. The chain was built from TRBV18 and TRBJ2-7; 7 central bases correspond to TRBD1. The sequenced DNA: TGTGCCAGCTCAGGGGACAGCACCGAGCAGTACTTC. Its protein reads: CASSGDSTEQYF.